A single sample gave rise to the 2 T cell receptor beta chains below, sequenced in a study of patients and donors after allogeneic stem cell transplantation. TCRdb re-analysed the RT-PCR reads in MiXCR, keeping a single row per CDR3 protein. The sample gives about a million distinct CDR3 sequences, approximately 19% of which show up once; roughly 6.4% is in the top ten. Sequenced material: blood, either unsorted or a sorted T cell fraction (not recorded which). These receptors came from a human donor who was either an allogeneic HSCT recipient or a stem cell or donor lymphocyte infusion donor (not recorded which). It is not recorded whose cells these are; they may come from a transplant donor.

This clonotype has only a few counts. The genes are TRBV7-9 and TRBJ2-1, with 9 nucleotides matching TRBD2. This CDR3 comprises 16 residues. CDR1 and CDR2 (germline): SEHNR, FQNEAQ (reference sequence). Germline trimming cut 4 bases from V and 4 bases from J; bases unmatched to any gene: 8. The CDR3 is CASSSWTSENYNEQFF. The CDR3 nucleotides are TGTGCCAGCAGCTCCTGGACTAGCGAGAATTACAATGAGCAGTTCTTC.

Only a few counts were recorded for this clonotype. V gene TRBV3-1 combines with J gene TRBJ2-3, with D hard to call. Germline-derived CDR1 and CDR2 are LGHDT and YNNKEL (reference sequence). V lost 3 bases, J lost 6 bases, and 10 bases lay in between. There are 13 residues in the CDR3. Written as DNA, the CDR3 is TGTGCCAGCAGCCAGAACTCGCGGGATACGCAGTATTTT. This codes for CASSQNSRDTQYF.